This T cell receptor beta chain stems from a study of cytomegalovirus exposure and HLA in healthy donors. The study, taken as a whole, reports: Only CMV serostatus was available as immune exposure information. Certain indistinguishable V segments, among them TRBV6-2 and TRBV6-3, were excluded.

The germline V and J ends were trimmed by 3 bases and 1 base, with 13 bases remaining between them. The CDR3 has 16 residues. Germline V gene lookup returns CDR1 LNHNV and CDR2 YYDKDF (reference sequence). This clone was counted once. Its antigen is not identified. Use of 60 Vbeta and 13 Jbeta primers characterized the PCR. Clones were sequenced by immunoSEQ multiplex PCR, and TCRdb holds only the in-frame ones, with some missing. The sample holds about 55,000 clones; about three quarters are singletons and the top ten take over 2.5%. This sequence was found in a female donor in good health and CMV-seronegative. The chain combines TRBV15 with TRBJ1-5; D is uncertain. Sequences were obtained from PBMCs. The CDR3 loop is CATSSSGIPSNQPQHF. Written as DNA, the CDR3 is TGTGCCACCAGCAGCTCCGGGATTCCGAGCAATCAGCCCCAGCATTTT.